This is a list of T cell receptor beta chains from one sample in a study of blood T cell repertoires in COVID-19. Repertoires were generated with immunoSEQ multiplex PCR, while TCRdb's copy carries only in-frame clones and drops some. This table holds under 95,000 clones, under 95% found once. Sample: peripheral blood. The receptors were sampled from a woman between 50 and 59 years old in a cohort sampled during active COVID-19. Each CDR3 is given with its conserved first and last residue. D genes are given only for firm matches. Expanded clones are given a class, and other clones once, few, many or no size at all.

abundance: -
j_gene: TRBJ1-6
d_gene: -
v_gene: TRBV6-5
CDR3aa: CASRPPGPESPLHF
CDR3nt: TGTGCCAGCAGACCTCCAGGCCCCGAATCACCCCTCCACTTT

abundance: -
j_gene: TRBJ2-7
d_gene: TRBD2
v_gene: TRBV5-6
CDR3aa: CASSPAGTSGRFLSYEQYF
CDR3nt: TGTGCCAGCAGCCCGGCCGGGACTAGCGGGAGATTTTTATCCTACGAGCAGTACTTC

abundance: -
j_gene: TRBJ2-7
d_gene: -
v_gene: TRBV7-8
CDR3aa: CASSQDSFSEQYF
CDR3nt: TGTGCCAGCAGCCAAGACAGTTTTTCTGAGCAGTACTTC

abundance: -
j_gene: TRBJ1-1
d_gene: -
v_gene: TRBV7-9
CDR3aa: CASSSQPQDTEAFF
CDR3nt: TGTGCCAGCAGCTCCCAACCACAGGACACTGAAGCTTTCTTT

abundance: -
j_gene: TRBJ2-1
d_gene: TRBD2
v_gene: TRBV25-1
CDR3aa: CASSEYATSGRAGEQFF
CDR3nt: TGTGCCAGCAGTGAATACGCGACTAGCGGGAGGGCCGGTGAGCAGTTCTTC

abundance: -
j_gene: TRBJ2-3
d_gene: TRBD2
v_gene: TRBV19
CDR3aa: CASSIGLAGADTQYF
CDR3nt: TGTGCCAGTAGTATTGGACTAGCGGGGGCGGATACGCAGTATTTT

abundance: -
j_gene: TRBJ2-5
d_gene: -
v_gene: TRBV5-1
CDR3aa: CASSSGGTVETQYF
CDR3nt: TGCGCCAGCAGCTCCGGCGGGACGGTGGAGACCCAGTACTTC

abundance: -
j_gene: TRBJ2-6
d_gene: TRBD1
v_gene: TRBV3-1/TRBV3-2
CDR3aa: CASSQEGTGPPGANVLTF
CDR3nt: TGTGCCAGCAGCCAAGAAGGGACAGGGCCCCCTGGGGCCAACGTCCTGACTTTC

abundance: -
j_gene: TRBJ2-1
d_gene: TRBD2
v_gene: TRBV3-1/TRBV3-2
CDR3aa: CASSRPGPRGGQFF
CDR3nt: TGTGCCAGCAGCCGGCCGGGACCCCGGGGGGGGCAGTTCTTC

abundance: few
j_gene: TRBJ1-6
d_gene: -
v_gene: TRBV19
CDR3aa: CASSIGWQVYNSPLHF
CDR3nt: TGTGCCAGTAGTATAGGGTGGCAGGTTTATAATTCACCCCTCCACTTT

abundance: -
j_gene: TRBJ2-1
d_gene: TRBD1
v_gene: TRBV7-3
CDR3aa: CASSPHLLTGTGGDNEQFF
CDR3nt: TGTGCCAGCAGCCCCCACCTCCTCACCGGGACAGGGGGAGACAATGAGCAGTTCTTC

abundance: -
j_gene: TRBJ1-5
d_gene: TRBD1
v_gene: TRBV6-5
CDR3aa: CASTGGSGGQPQHF
CDR3nt: TGTGCCAGCACCGGCGGGTCAGGGGGACAGCCCCAGCATTTT

abundance: -
j_gene: TRBJ2-6
d_gene: -
v_gene: TRBV7-2
CDR3aa: CASSSPTGANVLTF
CDR3nt: TGTGCCAGCAGCTCTCCTACTGGGGCCAACGTCCTGACTTTC

abundance: -
j_gene: TRBJ1-4
d_gene: TRBD1
v_gene: TRBV5-4
CDR3aa: CASSRGQDNEKLFF
CDR3nt: TGTGCCAGCAGCCGTGGACAGGATAATGAAAAACTGTTTTTT

abundance: -
j_gene: TRBJ1-2
d_gene: -
v_gene: TRBV28
CDR3aa: CASSLFPPTEGHGYTF
CDR3nt: TGTGCCAGCAGTTTATTCCCGCCGACGGAGGGACATGGCTACACCTTC

abundance: -
j_gene: TRBJ2-7
d_gene: TRBD1
v_gene: TRBV6-5
CDR3aa: CASSYSLGGPLNEQYF
CDR3nt: TGTGCCAGCAGTTACTCGTTAGGGGGCCCTTTGAACGAGCAGTACTTC

abundance: -
j_gene: TRBJ2-5
d_gene: TRBD1
v_gene: TRBV5-1
CDR3aa: CASSLGTGHQETQYF
CDR3nt: TGCGCCAGCAGCCTGGGGACAGGGCACCAAGAGACCCAGTACTTC

abundance: -
j_gene: TRBJ1-3
d_gene: -
v_gene: TRBV5-1
CDR3aa: CASSLGIQTAGNTIYF
CDR3nt: TGCGCCAGCAGCTTGGGGATCCAGACAGCTGGAAACACCATATATTTT

abundance: -
j_gene: TRBJ2-1
d_gene: -
v_gene: TRBV7-2
CDR3aa: CASSHRQINEQFF
CDR3nt: TGTGCCAGCAGCCACCGACAGATCAATGAGCAGTTCTTC

abundance: -
j_gene: TRBJ1-3
d_gene: TRBD1
v_gene: TRBV7-6
CDR3aa: CASSLKVSGTGSPGNTIYF
CDR3nt: TGTGCCAGCAGCTTAAAGGTGTCCGGGACAGGGTCACCCGGTAACACCATATATTTT

abundance: few
j_gene: TRBJ2-7
d_gene: -
v_gene: TRBV25-1
CDR3aa: CASRVPDRPYEQYF
CDR3nt: TGTGCCAGCAGAGTGCCCGACAGACCCTACGAGCAGTACTTC

abundance: -
j_gene: TRBJ1-1
d_gene: -
v_gene: TRBV11-2
CDR3aa: CASGTRAGPNTEAFF
CDR3nt: TGTGCCAGCGGAACAAGGGCAGGGCCGAACACTGAAGCTTTCTTT

abundance: -
j_gene: TRBJ1-2
d_gene: -
v_gene: TRBV5-5
CDR3aa: CASSLGVTSNYGYTF
CDR3nt: TGTGCCAGCAGCTTGGGGGTGACATCTAACTATGGCTACACCTTC

abundance: -
j_gene: TRBJ2-7
d_gene: TRBD1
v_gene: TRBV5-4
CDR3aa: CASSSVQGAKEQYF
CDR3nt: TGTGCCAGCAGCTCGGTACAGGGGGCTAAGGAGCAGTACTTC

abundance: -
j_gene: TRBJ2-5
d_gene: TRBD2
v_gene: TRBV7-3
CDR3aa: CASSLRGGRQETQYF
CDR3nt: TGTGCCAGCAGCTTGCGGGGGGGCCGTCAAGAGACCCAGTACTTC

abundance: once
j_gene: TRBJ2-7
d_gene: -
v_gene: TRBV4-1
CDR3aa: CASSHAAQERGEQYF
CDR3nt: TGCGCCAGCAGCCATGCCGCACAAGAACGGGGGGAGCAGTACTTC

abundance: few
j_gene: TRBJ1-3
d_gene: -
v_gene: TRBV7-7
CDR3aa: CASSPMTGSGNTIYF
CDR3nt: TGTGCTAGCAGCCCAATGACAGGTTCTGGAAACACCATATATTTT

abundance: -
j_gene: TRBJ1-3
d_gene: -
v_gene: TRBV10-3
CDR3aa: CAISAVPQTSGNTIYF
CDR3nt: TGTGCCATCAGTGCGGTCCCGCAAACCTCTGGAAACACCATATATTTT

abundance: -
j_gene: TRBJ2-7
d_gene: -
v_gene: TRBV11-2
CDR3aa: CASSPQGAGPYEQYF
CDR3nt: TGTGCCAGCAGCCCTCAGGGAGCGGGTCCCTACGAGCAGTACTTC

abundance: -
j_gene: TRBJ2-1
d_gene: TRBD2
v_gene: TRBV27
CDR3aa: CASKPVGLAGTYEQFF
CDR3nt: TGTGCCAGCAAACCCGTGGGGCTAGCGGGAACTTATGAGCAGTTCTTC

abundance: -
j_gene: TRBJ1-1
d_gene: -
v_gene: TRBV6-5
CDR3aa: CASSWPGEGSEAFF
CDR3nt: TGTGCCAGCAGTTGGCCAGGGGAAGGTTCTGAAGCTTTCTTT

abundance: -
j_gene: TRBJ1-1
d_gene: -
v_gene: TRBV6-1
CDR3aa: CASSERGTEAFF
CDR3nt: TGTGCCAGCAGTGAAAGGGGTACTGAAGCTTTCTTT

abundance: -
j_gene: TRBJ2-3
d_gene: -
v_gene: TRBV5-1
CDR3aa: CASSLTPRTGGGGDTQYF
CDR3nt: TGCGCCAGCAGCTTAACGCCCCGGACTGGAGGTGGAGGTGATACGCAGTATTTT

abundance: few
j_gene: TRBJ1-5
d_gene: TRBD1
v_gene: TRBV6-2/TRBV6-3
CDR3aa: CASSWTGTGGYSNQPQHF
CDR3nt: TGTGCCAGCAGTTGGACCGGGACAGGCGGGTATAGCAATCAGCCCCAGCATTTT

abundance: -
j_gene: TRBJ2-7
d_gene: TRBD2
v_gene: TRBV5-1
CDR3aa: CASSWGLAGVGEQYF
CDR3nt: TGCGCCAGCAGCTGGGGACTAGCGGGAGTTGGAGAGCAGTACTTC

abundance: -
j_gene: TRBJ2-1
d_gene: -
v_gene: TRBV7-9
CDR3aa: CASSLQGPYNEQFF
CDR3nt: TGTGCCAGCAGCCTCCAGGGGCCCTACAATGAGCAGTTCTTC

abundance: -
j_gene: TRBJ2-5
d_gene: TRBD2
v_gene: TRBV5-4
CDR3aa: CASSPHSGVAGGGETQYF
CDR3nt: TGTGCCAGCAGCCCCCATTCTGGGGTAGCGGGGGGTGGAGAGACCCAGTACTTC

abundance: -
j_gene: TRBJ2-7
d_gene: TRBD1
v_gene: TRBV10-1
CDR3aa: CASSDVGTGSNEQYF
CDR3nt: TGCGCCAGCAGTGACGTCGGGACAGGTTCTAACGAGCAGTACTTC

abundance: -
j_gene: TRBJ2-3
d_gene: TRBD2
v_gene: TRBV5-1
CDR3aa: CASSLSLAGGLGDTQYF
CDR3nt: TGCGCCAGCAGCTTGAGCCTAGCGGGGGGGCTGGGAGATACGCAGTATTTT

abundance: -
j_gene: TRBJ2-3
d_gene: TRBD1
v_gene: TRBV11-3
CDR3aa: CASSLLGQGFTDTQYF
CDR3nt: TGTGCCAGCAGCCTCCTAGGACAGGGATTCACAGATACGCAGTATTTT

abundance: few
j_gene: TRBJ1-6
d_gene: -
v_gene: TRBV4-1
CDR3aa: CASSQVPQGRDSPLHF
CDR3nt: TGCGCCAGCAGCCAAGTACCCCAGGGTCGGGATTCACCCCTCCACTTT